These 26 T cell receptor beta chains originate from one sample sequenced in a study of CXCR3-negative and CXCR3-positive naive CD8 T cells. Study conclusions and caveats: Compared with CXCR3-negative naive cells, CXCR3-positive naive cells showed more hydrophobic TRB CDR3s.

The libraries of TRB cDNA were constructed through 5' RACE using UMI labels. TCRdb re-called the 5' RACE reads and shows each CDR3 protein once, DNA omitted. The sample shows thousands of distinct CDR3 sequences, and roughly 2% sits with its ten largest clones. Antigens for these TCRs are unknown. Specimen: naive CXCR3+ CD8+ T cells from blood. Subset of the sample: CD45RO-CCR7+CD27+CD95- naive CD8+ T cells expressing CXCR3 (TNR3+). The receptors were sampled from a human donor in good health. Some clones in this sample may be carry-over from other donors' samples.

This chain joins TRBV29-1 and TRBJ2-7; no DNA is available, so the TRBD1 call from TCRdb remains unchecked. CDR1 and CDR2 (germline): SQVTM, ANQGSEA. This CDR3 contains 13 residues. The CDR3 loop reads CSIESQGGYEQYF.

The CDR3 is CASSRDGTYNEQFF. The chain uses TRBV11-2 and TRBJ2-1. The CDR3 runs 14 residues. CDR1 and CDR2 (germline): SGHAT, FQNNGV. Complete variable domain (other parts from reference TRBV11-2 and TRBJ2-1): EAGVAQSPRYKIIEKRQSVAFWCNPISGHATLYWYQQILGQGPKLLIQFQNNGVVDDSQLPKDRFSAERLKGVDSTLKIQPAKLEDSAVYLCASSRDGTYNEQFFGPGTRLTVL.

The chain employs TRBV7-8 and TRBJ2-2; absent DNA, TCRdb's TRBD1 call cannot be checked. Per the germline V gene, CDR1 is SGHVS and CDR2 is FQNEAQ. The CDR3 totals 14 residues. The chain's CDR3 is CASSLEAGTGELFF.

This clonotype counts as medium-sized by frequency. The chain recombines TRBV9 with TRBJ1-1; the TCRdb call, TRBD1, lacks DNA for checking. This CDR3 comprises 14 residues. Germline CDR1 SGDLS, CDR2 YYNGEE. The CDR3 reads CASSTTGTWTEAFF.

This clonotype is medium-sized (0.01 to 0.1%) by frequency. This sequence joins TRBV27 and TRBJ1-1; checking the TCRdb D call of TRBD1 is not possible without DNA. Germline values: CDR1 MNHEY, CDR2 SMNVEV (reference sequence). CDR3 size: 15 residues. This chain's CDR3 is CASSFGPQGRTEAFF.

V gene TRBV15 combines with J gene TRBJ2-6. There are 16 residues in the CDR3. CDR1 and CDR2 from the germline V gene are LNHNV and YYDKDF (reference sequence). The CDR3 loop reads CATSTLPDGGANVLTF. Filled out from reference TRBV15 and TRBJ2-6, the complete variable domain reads DAMVIQNPRYQVTQFGKPVTLSCSQTLNHNVMYWYQQKSSQAPKLLFHYYDKDFNNEADTPDNFQSRRPNTSFCFLDIRSPGLGDTAMYLCATSTLPDGGANVLTFGAGSRLTVL.

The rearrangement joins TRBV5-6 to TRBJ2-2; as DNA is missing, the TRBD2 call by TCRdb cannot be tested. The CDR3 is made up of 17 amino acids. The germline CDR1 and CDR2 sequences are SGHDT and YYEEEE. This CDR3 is CASSSATGTSYVGELFF.

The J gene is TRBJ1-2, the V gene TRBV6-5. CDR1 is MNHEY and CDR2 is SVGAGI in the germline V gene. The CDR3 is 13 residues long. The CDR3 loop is CASSYSAAYGYTF.

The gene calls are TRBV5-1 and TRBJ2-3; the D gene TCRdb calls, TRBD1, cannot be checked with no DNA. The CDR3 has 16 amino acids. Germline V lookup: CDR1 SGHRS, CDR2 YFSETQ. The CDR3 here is CASSLVASGIKLTQYF.

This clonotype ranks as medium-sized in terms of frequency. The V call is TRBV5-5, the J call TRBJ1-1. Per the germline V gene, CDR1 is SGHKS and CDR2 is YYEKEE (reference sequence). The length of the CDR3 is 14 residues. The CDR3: CASSLEGSDDEAFF.

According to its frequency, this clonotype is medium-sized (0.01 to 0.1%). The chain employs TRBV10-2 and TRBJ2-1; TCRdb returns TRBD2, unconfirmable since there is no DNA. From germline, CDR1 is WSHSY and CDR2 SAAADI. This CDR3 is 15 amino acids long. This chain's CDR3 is CASIAGGPLIDEQFF.

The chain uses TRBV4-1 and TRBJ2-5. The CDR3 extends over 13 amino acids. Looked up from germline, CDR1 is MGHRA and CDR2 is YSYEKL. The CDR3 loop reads CASSQGALETQYF.

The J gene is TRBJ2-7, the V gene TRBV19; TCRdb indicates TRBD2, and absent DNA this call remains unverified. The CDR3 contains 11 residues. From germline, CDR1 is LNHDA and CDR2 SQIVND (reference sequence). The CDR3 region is CASSGGYEQYF.

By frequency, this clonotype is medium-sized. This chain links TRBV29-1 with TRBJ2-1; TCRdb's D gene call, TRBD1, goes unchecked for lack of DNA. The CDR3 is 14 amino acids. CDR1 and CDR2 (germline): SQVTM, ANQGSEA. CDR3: CSVDGASSYNEQFF.

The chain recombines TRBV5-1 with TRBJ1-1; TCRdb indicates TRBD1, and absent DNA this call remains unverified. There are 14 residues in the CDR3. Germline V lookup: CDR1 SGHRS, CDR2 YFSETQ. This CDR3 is CASSPWTGATEAFF.

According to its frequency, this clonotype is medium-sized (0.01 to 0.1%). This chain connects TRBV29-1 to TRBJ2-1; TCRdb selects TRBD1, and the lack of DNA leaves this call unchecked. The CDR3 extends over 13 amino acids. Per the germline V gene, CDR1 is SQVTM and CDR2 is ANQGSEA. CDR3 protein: CSVMGQGLNEQFF.

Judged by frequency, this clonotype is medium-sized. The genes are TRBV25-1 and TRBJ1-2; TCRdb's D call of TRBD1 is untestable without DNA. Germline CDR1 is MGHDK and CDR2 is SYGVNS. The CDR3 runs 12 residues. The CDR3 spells CASSEYSGGYTF.

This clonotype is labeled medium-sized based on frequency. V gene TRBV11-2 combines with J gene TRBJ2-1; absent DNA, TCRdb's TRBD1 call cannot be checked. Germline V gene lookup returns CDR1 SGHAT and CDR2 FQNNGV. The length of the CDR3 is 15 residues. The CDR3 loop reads CASSLDRGRGHEQFF. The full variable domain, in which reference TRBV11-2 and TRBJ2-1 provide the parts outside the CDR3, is EAGVAQSPRYKIIEKRQSVAFWCNPISGHATLYWYQQILGQGPKLLIQFQNNGVVDDSQLPKDRFSAERLKGVDSTLKIQPAKLEDSAVYLCASSLDRGRGHEQFFGPGTRLTVL.

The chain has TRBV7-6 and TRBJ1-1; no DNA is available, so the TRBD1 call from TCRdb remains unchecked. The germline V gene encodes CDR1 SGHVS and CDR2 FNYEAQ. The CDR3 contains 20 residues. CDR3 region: CASSSQGWETELGPDAEAFF.

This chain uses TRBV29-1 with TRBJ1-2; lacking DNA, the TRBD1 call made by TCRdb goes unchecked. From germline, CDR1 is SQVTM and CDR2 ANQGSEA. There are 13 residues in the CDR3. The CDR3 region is CSVVLRTGLGYTF.

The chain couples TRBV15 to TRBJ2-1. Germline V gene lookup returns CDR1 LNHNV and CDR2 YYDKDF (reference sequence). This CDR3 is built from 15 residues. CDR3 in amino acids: CATSRDRNPYNEQFF.

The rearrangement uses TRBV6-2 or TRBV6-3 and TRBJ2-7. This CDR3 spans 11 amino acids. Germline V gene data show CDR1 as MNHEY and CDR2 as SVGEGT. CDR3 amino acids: CASSPAYEQYF.

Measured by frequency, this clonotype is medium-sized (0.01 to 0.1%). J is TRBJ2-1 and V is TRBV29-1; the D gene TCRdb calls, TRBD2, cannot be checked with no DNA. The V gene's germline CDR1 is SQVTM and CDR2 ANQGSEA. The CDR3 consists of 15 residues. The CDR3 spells CSVESVLAGANEQFF.

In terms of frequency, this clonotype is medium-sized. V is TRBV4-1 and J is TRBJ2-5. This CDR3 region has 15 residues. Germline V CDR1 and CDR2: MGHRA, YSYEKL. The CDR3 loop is CASSQDPLSQETQYF.

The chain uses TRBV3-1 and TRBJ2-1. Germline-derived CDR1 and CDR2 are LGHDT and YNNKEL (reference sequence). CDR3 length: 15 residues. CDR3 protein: CASKLGWASYNEQFF.

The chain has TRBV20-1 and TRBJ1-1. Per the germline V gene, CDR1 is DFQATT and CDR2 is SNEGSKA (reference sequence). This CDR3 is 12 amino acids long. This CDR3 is CRLSSMNTEAFF.